The sequence of this T cell receptor (beta chain) was determined in a study of blood T cell repertoires in COVID-19 (dated by TCRdb to 2020 to 2021). Regarding the study in general: Samples covering the acute and convalescent phases of COVID-19 were provided by collaborators in the United States, Italy and Spain. The sample metadata nearly always contained a de-identified subject ID, COVID-19 status, age in years and sex. The samples were drawn from the first 160 participants of the ongoing ImmuneRACE study and from 950 to 1,500 subjects provided by 6 global collaborators. Where available, HLA class I and class II types were taken from metadata supplied by the sample provider and were not determined by assay-based typing. The repertoires were released in a freely available public database meant as a resource for research on the immune response to SARS-CoV-2. The prospective study material was composed of cDNA or gDNA derived from T cells, B-cell-depleted T cells, or PBMCs. Subjects who had been exposed to COVID-19, were actively infected with it, or had recovered from it provided the deeply sampled blood TCRbeta repertoires that made up the dataset. Study-wide findings and limitations: How much clinical and demographic metadata was included differed by source and by participant, and the metadata was provided uncurated.

The collaborating institutions used their own protocols to collect whole blood in K2EDTA tubes. For TCRbeta analysis, collaborators shipped samples in one of three forms: frozen whole blood, isolated PBMCs, or DNA extracted from either of those sample types. Turning to this clone: No cognate antigen has been identified for it. No qualities accompany the bases; no much larger clone lies one base away.

The immunoSEQ Assay, a bias-controlled multiplex PCR, was used to amplify TCRbeta CDR3 regions from genomic DNA. Regarding the original processing steps: Nucleated cell counts per sample were estimated from amplification of reference gene primers within the assay. To quantify the absolute abundance of each unique TCRbeta CDR3 rearrangement, sequence reads were collapsed and filtered. For each sample, productive Simpson clonality was calculated as the square root of Simpson's diversity index across productive rearrangements. The clones in this table, taken by TCRdb from immuneACCESS, are in-frame only. Not every clone is retained; where verified, under half of the shortfall comes from an unresolved V gene, and the cause of the rest is unknown. The V and J calls and clone size were taken over from that table, and D and trimming were inferred from the DNA. The sample profile shows about 81,000 clones; roughly nine tenths of them were found once. The ten largest account for 1.5% to 2% of the sample.

What was sequenced was peripheral blood. The receptor was derived from a woman aged 45-65 years in a cohort sampled during active COVID-19.

The CDR3 protein sequence reads: CASSPGSELAKNIQYF. The nucleotides are TGTGCCAGCAGTCCGGGGTCAGAACTAGCCAAAAACATTCAGTACTTC. The chain was built from TRBV6-6 and TRBJ2-4; the best D guess is TRBD2, with 5 bases matching. Trimming takes 5 bases from V and 0 bases from J, and the germline ends sit 14 bases apart. The CDR3 numbers 16 residues from cysteine through phenylalanine. The kept DNA is CDR3 alone, 48 bases in frame from the first base. The germline V gene (reference sequence) specifies MNHNY as CDR1 and SVGAGI as CDR2.